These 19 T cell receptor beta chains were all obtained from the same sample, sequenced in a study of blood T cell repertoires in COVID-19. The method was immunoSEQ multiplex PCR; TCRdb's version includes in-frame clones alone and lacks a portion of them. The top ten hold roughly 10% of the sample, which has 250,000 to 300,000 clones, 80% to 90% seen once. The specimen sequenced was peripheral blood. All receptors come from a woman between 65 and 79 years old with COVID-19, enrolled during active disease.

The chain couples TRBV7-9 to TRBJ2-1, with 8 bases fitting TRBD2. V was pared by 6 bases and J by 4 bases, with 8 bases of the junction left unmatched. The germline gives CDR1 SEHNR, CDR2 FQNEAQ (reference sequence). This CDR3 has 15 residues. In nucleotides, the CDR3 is TGTGCCAGCAGTCAAACTAGCGGAAAATACAATGAGCAGTTCTTC. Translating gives CASSQTSGKYNEQFF.

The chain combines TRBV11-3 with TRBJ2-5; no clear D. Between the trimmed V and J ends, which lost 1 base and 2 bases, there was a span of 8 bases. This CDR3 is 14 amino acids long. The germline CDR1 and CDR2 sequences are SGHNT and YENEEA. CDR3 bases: TGTGCCAGCAGCTTAGGAGTGATGCAAGAGACCCAGTACTTC. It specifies CASSLGVMQETQYF.

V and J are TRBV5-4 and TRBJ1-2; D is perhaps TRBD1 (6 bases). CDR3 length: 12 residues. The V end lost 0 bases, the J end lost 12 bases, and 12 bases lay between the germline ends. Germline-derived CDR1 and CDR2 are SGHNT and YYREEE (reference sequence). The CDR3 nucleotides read TGTGCCAGCAGCTTGGGGACAGCTGAACACACCTTC. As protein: CASSLGTAEHTF. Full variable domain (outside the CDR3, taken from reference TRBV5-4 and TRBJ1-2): ETGVTQSPTHLIKTRGQQVTLRCSSQSGHNTVSWYQQALGQGPQFIFQYYREEENGRGNFPPRFSGLQFPNYSSELNVNALELDDSALYLCASSLGTAEHTFGSGTRLTVV.

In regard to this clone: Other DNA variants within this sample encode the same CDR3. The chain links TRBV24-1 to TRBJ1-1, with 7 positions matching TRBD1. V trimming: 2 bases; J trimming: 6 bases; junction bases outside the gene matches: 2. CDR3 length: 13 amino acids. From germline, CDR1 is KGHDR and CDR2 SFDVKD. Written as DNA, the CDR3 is TGTGCCACCAGTGATTACAGGGGTGCTGAAGCTTTCTTT. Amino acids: CATSDYRGAEAFF.

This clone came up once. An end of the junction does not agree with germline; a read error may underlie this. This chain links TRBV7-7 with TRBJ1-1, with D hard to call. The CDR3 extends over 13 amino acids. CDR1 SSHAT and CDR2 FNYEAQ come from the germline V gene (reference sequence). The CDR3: CASSARINTEAFF. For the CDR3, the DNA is TGTGCTAGCAGCGCTAGGATAAACACTGAAGCTTTCTTT.

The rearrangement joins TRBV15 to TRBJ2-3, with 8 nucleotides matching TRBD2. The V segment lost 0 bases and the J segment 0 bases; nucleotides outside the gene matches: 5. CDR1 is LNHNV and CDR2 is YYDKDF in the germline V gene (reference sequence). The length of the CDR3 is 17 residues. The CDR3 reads CATSRDLLAGSTDTQYF. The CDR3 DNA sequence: TGTGCCACCAGCAGAGATCTGCTAGCGGGTAGCACAGATACGCAGTATTTT. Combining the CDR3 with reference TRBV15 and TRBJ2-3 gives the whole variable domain DAMVIQNPRYQVTQFGKPVTLSCSQTLNHNVMYWYQQKSSQAPKLLFHYYDKDFNNEADTPDNFQSRRPNTSFCFLDIRSPGLGDTAMYLCATSRDLLAGSTDTQYFGPGTRLTVL.

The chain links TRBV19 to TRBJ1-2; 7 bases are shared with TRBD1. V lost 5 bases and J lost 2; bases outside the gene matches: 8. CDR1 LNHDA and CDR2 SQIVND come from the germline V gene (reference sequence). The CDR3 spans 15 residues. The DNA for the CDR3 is TGTGCCAGTAGTGCCACCCCGACAGGGAACTATGGCTACACCTTC. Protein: CASSATPTGNYGYTF.

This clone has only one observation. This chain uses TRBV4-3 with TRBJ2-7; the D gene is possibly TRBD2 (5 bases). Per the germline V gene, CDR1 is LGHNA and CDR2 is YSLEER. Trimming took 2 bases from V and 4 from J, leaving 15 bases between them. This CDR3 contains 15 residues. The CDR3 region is CASSQKMEVVYEQYF. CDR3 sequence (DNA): TGCGCCAGCAGCCAAAAGATGGAGGTGGTATACGAGCAGTACTTC.

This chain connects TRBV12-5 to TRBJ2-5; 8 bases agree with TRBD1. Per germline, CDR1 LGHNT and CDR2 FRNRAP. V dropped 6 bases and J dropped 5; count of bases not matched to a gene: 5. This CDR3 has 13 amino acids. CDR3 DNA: TGTGCTAGTGGGACAGGGGTGGGCGAGACCCAGTACTTC. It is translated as CASGTGVGETQYF.

In DNA, the CDR3 is TGCGCCAGCAGCTTGGCGCCCCCCTCGGAGACGGAGTTCTATGGCTACACCTTC. As protein: CASSLAPPSETEFYGYTF. The rearrangement joins TRBV5-1 to TRBJ1-2; no reliable D call. V lost 0 bases, J lost 4 bases, and 22 bases lay in between. The CDR3 covers 18 residues. Per the germline V gene, CDR1 is SGHRS and CDR2 is YFSETQ.

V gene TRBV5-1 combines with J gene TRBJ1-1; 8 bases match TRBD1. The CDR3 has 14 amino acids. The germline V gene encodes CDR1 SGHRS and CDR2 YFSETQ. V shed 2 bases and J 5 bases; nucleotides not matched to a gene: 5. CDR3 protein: CASSLQGEGTEAFF. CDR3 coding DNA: TGCGCCAGCAGCTTACAGGGGGAGGGGACTGAAGCTTTCTTT. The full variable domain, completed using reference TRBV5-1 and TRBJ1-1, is KAGVTQTPRYLIKTRGQQVTLSCSPISGHRSVSWYQQTPGQGLQFLFEYFSETQRNKGNFPGRFSGRQFSNSRSEMNVSTLELGDSALYLCASSLQGEGTEAFFGQGTRLTVV.

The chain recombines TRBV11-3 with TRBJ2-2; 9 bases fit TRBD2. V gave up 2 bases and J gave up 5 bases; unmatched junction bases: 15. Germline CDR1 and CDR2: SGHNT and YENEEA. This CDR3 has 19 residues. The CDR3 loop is CASSLKERGRAWGTGELFF. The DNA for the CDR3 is TGTGCCAGCAGCTTAAAAGAACGCGGGAGGGCCTGGGGGACCGGGGAGCTGTTTTTT.

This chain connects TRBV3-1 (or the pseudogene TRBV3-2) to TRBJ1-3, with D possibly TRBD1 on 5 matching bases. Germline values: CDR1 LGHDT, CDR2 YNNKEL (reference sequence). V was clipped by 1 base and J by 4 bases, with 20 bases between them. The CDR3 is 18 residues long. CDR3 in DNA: TGTGCCAGCAGCCAAGGGTTTCGGCGGGGGATCTCCGGAAACACCATATATTTT. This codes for CASSQGFRRGISGNTIYF.

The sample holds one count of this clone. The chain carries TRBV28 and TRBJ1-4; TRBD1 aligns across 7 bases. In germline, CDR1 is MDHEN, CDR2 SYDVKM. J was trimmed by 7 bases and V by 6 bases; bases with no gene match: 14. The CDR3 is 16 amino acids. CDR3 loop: CASSRKGAGTVEKLFF. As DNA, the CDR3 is TGTGCCAGCAGCCGTAAGGGGGCCGGGACAGTTGAAAAACTGTTTTTT.

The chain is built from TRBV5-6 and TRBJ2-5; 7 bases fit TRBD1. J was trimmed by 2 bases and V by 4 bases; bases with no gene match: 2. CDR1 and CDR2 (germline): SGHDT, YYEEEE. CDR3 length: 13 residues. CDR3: CASSGDSQETQYF. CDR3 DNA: TGTGCCAGCAGCGGGGACAGTCAAGAGACCCAGTACTTC.

DNA for the CDR3: TGTGCCAGCAGCACCGCGCGTAGCGGGAGGGTTGGAGAGACCCAGTACTTC. Translating it yields CASSTARSGRVGETQYF. The chain has TRBV5-4 and TRBJ2-5; 11 positions match TRBD2. CDR1 SGHNT and CDR2 YYREEE come from the germline V gene (reference sequence). V lost 4 bases, J lost 4 bases, and 12 bases stayed unmatched. The CDR3 extends over 17 amino acids.

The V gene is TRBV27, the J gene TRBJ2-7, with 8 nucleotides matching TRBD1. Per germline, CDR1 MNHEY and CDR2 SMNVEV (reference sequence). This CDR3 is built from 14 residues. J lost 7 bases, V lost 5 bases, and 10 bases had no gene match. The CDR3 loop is CASSPVAGGREQYF. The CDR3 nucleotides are TGTGCCAGCAGTCCCGTGGCAGGGGGCAGGGAGCAGTACTTC.

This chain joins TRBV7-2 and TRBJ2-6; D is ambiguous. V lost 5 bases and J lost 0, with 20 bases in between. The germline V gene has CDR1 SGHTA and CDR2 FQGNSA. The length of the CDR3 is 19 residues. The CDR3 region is CASSQDSPASHSGANVLTF. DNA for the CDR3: TGTGCCAGCAGCCAAGACTCCCCGGCAAGTCACTCTGGGGCCAACGTCCTGACTTTC.

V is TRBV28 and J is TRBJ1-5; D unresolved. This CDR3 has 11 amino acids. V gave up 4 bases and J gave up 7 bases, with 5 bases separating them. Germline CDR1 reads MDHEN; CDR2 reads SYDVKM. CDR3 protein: CASSSKQPQHF. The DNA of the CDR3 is TGTGCCAGCAGTTCCAAACAGCCCCAGCATTTT.